The rows below give T cell receptor beta chains drawn from one sample of a study of PD-1 blockade in classical Hodgkin lymphoma. Sequencing was performed with immunoSEQ multiplex PCR; in TCRdb, only in-frame clones are kept and a portion is missing. This table holds 20,000 or so clones, around 80% found once. The sample here was peripheral blood mononuclear cells (PBMCs), taken before the second cycle of nivolumab. The source is a human donor with classical Hodgkin lymphoma. Both conserved end residues are part of each CDR3. The order of the fields is D gene, J gene, clone size, V gene, CDR3 DNA, CDR3 protein. The D gene is left open where the match is weak. Size is omitted from some rows. Given values are once, few, many or a class for expanded clones.

-,TRBJ2-1,-,TRBV6-5,TGTGCCAGCAGTTGGCAATCCTACAATGAGCAGTTCTTC,CASSWQSYNEQFF
TRBD2,TRBJ2-1,-,TRBV7-9,TGTGCCAGCAGCCCGGGACTAGCATCCTACAATGAGCAGTTCTTC,CASSPGLASYNEQFF
TRBD1,TRBJ1-5,-,TRBV7-9,TGTGCCAGCAGCTCCAGACAGGGTGCTCAGCCCCAGCATTTT,CASSSRQGAQPQHF
-,TRBJ1-5,-,TRBV19,TGTGCCAGTAGTATAGAGGATTACAGCAATCAGCCCCAGCATTTT,CASSIEDYSNQPQHF
-,TRBJ2-3,-,TRBV6-1,TGTGCCAGCAGGGCAGGGATAAAGGCAGATACGCAGTATTTT,CASRAGIKADTQYF
-,TRBJ1-2,large,TRBV6-6,TGTGCCAGCAGCCAAGAGGACAGACCCTTGGGCGAAGGCTACACCTTC,CASSQEDRPLGEGYTF
TRBD2,TRBJ2-1,-,TRBV30,TGTGCCTGGGCCGAGGGACTAGCTGATGAGCAGTTCTTC,CAWAEGLADEQFF
-,TRBJ2-4,-,TRBV2,TGTGCCAGCAGACATACCGGGGGGCCCGGCAAAAACATTCAGTACTTC,CASRHTGGPGKNIQYF
TRBD2,TRBJ2-1,once,TRBV11-3,TGTGCCGCTTCCCGGACTAGGGGTGAGGGTGAGCAGTTCTTC,CAASRTRGEGEQFF
TRBD2,TRBJ2-2,-,TRBV27,TGTGCCAGCAGTCCTCTAGCGGGGGGGAACACCGGGGAGCTGTTTTTT,CASSPLAGGNTGELFF
-,TRBJ1-4,-,TRBV4-1,TGCGCCAGCAGCAAACAGCGATTTGAACTTAATGAAAAACTGTTTTTT,CASSKQRFELNEKLFF
-,TRBJ1-2,few,TRBV10-1,TGCGCCAGCAGCCCTGGGGACGGCTATGGCTACACCTTC,CASSPGDGYGYTF
TRBD1,TRBJ2-2,-,TRBV5-4,TGTGCCAGCAGCCAAATCGACAGGGCCGGGGAGCTGTTTTTT,CASSQIDRAGELFF
TRBD1,TRBJ1-1,-,TRBV5-1,TGCGCCAGCAGTTTAACCGGGACAGTGAACACTGAAGCTTTCTTT,CASSLTGTVNTEAFF
TRBD2,TRBJ2-3,once,TRBV28,TGTGCCAGCAGTCACGGGACTAGGGTCGTATCGGGTACGCAGTATTTT,CASSHGTRVVSGTQYF
TRBD1,TRBJ1-5,-,TRBV2,TGTGCCAGCAGTCGGGACAGAGGTTTGGGTCAGCCCCAGCATTTT,CASSRDRGLGQPQHF
-,TRBJ1-4,-,TRBV28,TGTGCCAGCAGTTTAATTTTTTATGAAAAACTGTTTTTT,CASSLIFYEKLFF
TRBD1,TRBJ1-1,-,TRBV11-2,TGTGCCAGCAGCTTAGCGCTGGCAGGGGGAATAGAAGGCACTGAAGCTTTCTTT,CASSLALAGGIEGTEAFF
-,TRBJ2-1,-,TRBV11-2,TGTGCCAGCAGCTTAGATAGGACATACAATGAGCAGTTCTTC,CASSLDRTYNEQFF
-,TRBJ2-5,few,TRBV6-5,TGTGCCAGCAGTTACCAGGGCGGTTGGCAAGAGACCCAGTACTTC,CASSYQGGWQETQYF
-,TRBJ1-1,-,TRBV4-3,TGCGCCAGCAGCCAAGAATCGTTCAGGGCCCCAACTGAAGCTTTCTTT,CASSQESFRAPTEAFF
TRBD2,TRBJ2-2,-,TRBV6-5,TGTGCCAGCAGTTACTTCTCTAGCGGGAACACCGGGGAGCTGTTTTTT,CASSYFSSGNTGELFF
-,TRBJ2-5,-,TRBV18,TGTGCCAGCTCACCAGGGGACGTAGAGACCCAGTACTTC,CASSPGDVETQYF
TRBD1,TRBJ1-5,-,TRBV6-1,TGTGCCAGCAGGACAGGGATGAGTCAGCCCCAGCATTTT,CASRTGMSQPQHF
-,TRBJ2-1,-,TRBV19,TGTGCCAGTAGTATAGTAGCGGCTCAATGGGGTGAGCAGTTCTTC,CASSIVAAQWGEQFF
-,TRBJ1-6,-,TRBV7-9,TGTGCCAGCAGCTTAAGTGCGCAGGGTTCACCCCTCCACTTT,CASSLSAQGSPLHF
-,TRBJ1-2,-,TRBV29-1,TGCAGCGCAAAACGAGCAGACTCCTATGGCTACACCTTC,CSAKRADSYGYTF
-,TRBJ1-3,-,TRBV19,TGTGCCAGTAGTACAGGGAGTGGCTCTGGAAACACCATATATTTT,CASSTGSGSGNTIYF
-,TRBJ2-3,-,TRBV11-2,TGTGCCAGCAGCTTCCCAGCCTCAGGTTCAGCCACAGATACGCAGTATTTT,CASSFPASGSATDTQYF
TRBD1,TRBJ1-1,-,TRBV4-1,TGCGCCAGCAGCCAGGGTCCCCAGGGGGCGGCAGCTTTCTTT,CASSQGPQGAAAFF